What follows is one TCR beta chain and its context. This sample was taken from a study of blood T cells in healthy people across ages. The wider study: Template switching picked up about one barcoded beta molecule for each two T cells.

A second PCR, run for 7 to 11 cycles, used a sample-barcoded 5' primer plus a J-beta primer mix. One entry per CDR3 protein, called by TCRdb with MiXCR from the 5' RACE reads. The top ten clones hold 15% to 20% of a sample with approximately 1,000,000 distinct CDR3 sequences, 40% to 50% of them seen once. The CDR3 is 19 amino acids. J was trimmed by 11 bases and V by 1 base; bases with no gene match: 23. The germline CDR1 and CDR2 sequences are DFQATT and SNEGSKA (reference sequence). The rearrangement links TRBV20-1 to TRBJ2-5; 12 nucleotides line up with TRBD1. The sequence was obtained from a woman aged 60-75 years in good health. Sequenced input: blood. CDR3 sequence reads: CSARASGTGGSIGYNEQYF. CDR3 DNA: TGCAGTGCTAGAGCCTCCGGGACAGGGGGCTCCATCGGCTACAATGAGCAGTACTTC.